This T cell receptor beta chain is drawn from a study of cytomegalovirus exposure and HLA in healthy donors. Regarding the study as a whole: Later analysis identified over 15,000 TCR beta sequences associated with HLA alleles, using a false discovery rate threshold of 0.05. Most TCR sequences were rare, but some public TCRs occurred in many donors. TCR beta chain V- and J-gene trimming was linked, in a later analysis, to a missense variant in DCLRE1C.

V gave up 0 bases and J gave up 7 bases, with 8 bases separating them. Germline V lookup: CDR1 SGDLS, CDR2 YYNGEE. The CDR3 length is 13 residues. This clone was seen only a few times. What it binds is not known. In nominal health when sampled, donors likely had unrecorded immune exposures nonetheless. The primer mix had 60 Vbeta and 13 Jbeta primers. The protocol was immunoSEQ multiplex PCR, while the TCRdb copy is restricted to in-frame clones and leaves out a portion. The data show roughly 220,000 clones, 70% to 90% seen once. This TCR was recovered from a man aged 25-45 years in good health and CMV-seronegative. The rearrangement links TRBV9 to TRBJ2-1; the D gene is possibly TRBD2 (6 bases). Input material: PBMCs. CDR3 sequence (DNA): TGTGCCAGCAGCGTAGGGGGGGTTAATGAGCAGTTCTTC. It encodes CASSVGGVNEQFF.